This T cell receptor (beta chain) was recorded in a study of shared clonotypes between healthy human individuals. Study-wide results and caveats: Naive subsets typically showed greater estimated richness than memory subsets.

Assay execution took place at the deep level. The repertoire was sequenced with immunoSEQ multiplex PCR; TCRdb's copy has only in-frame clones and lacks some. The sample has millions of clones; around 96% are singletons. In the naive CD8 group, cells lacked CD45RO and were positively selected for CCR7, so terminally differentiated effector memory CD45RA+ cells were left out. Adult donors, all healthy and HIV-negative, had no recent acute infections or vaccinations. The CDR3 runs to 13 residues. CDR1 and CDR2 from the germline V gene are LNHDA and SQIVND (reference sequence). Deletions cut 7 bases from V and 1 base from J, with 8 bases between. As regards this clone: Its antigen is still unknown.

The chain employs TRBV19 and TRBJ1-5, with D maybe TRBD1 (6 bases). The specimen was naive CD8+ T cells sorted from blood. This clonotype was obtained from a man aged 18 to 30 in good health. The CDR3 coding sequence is TGTGCCAGTAACGGACAGAGCAATCAGCCCCAGCATTTT. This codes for CASNGQSNQPQHF.